The clone carrying this T cell receptor (beta chain) was picked up many times. Its cognate antigen is unknown. This specimen belongs to a study of tumor and adjacent non-tumor tissue in lung cancer. Study at large: Patients were aged about 30 to 76, ten or so men and 4 to 6 women, stage I to III. Around 4.5 million productive TCRbeta reads were obtained per sample on average.

A modified ARM-PCR protocol with three rounds of nested PCR amplified TCRbeta. Via MiXCR, TCRdb re-called the multiplex PCR reads, giving one row per CDR3 protein. The sample records roughly 75,000 distinct CDR3 sequences, 77% being singletons. Study-level findings and limits: Normal lung showed higher cumulative top 100 clone frequency than tumor.

The CDR3 contains 15 residues. Germline-derived CDR1 and CDR2 are SGHVS and FQNEAQ. After removal of 1 base from V and 7 bases from J, the junction contained 7 bases not matched to a gene. The template was RNA from unsorted bulk tissue. Chemotherapy-naive patients with new lung cancer underwent thoracic surgery in China, August–November 2014. V and J are TRBV7-8 and TRBJ1-5; 7 nucleotides agree with TRBD1. Sequenced input: lung tumor tissue. The clonotype originates from a woman aged 50 to 60 with non-small cell lung cancer. The CDR3 loop reads CASSLDQGVGQPQHF. The DNA of the CDR3 is TGTGCCAGCAGCTTAGACCAGGGGGTAGGACAGCCCCAGCATTTT.